The 10 T cell receptor beta chains in this list originate from one sample, sequenced in a study of T cells in Graves' hyperthyroidism and ophthalmopathy. Using RNA transcripts as the source, TCR beta CDR3 regions were amplified. HTBI primers were used for first-round RT-PCR of the TCR CDR3. TCRdb re-derived calls from the multiplex PCR reads in MiXCR, one entry per CDR3 protein. The sample holds a few hundred thousand distinct CDR3 sequences, roughly 15% seen once. The sample was blood. The receptors stem from a woman in her 30s with Graves' ophthalmopathy.

The chain combines TRBV24-1 with TRBJ1-2; D unclear. The CDR3 runs to 13 residues. Germline V gene data show CDR1 as KGHDR and CDR2 as SFDVKD. V shed 3 bases and J shed 7 bases, with 11 bases lying between them. The CDR3 region is CATSDTPIGGYTF. In nucleotides, the CDR3 is TGTGCCACCAGTGATACCCCCATTGGTGGCTACACCTTC.

This clonotype was seen repeatedly, ten times or more. V usage is TRBV12-3 or TRBV12-4 and J usage is TRBJ1-5; TRBD1 is a possible D gene (6 bases). This CDR3 region has 14 residues. V was pared by 5 bases and J by 4 bases, with 12 bases between. CDR3 coding DNA: TGTGCCAGCAGTGTCGGACAGCAAAATCAGCCCCAGCATTTT. This sequence encodes CASSVGQQNQPQHF.

This clonotype occurred many times. The chain is built from TRBV20-1 and TRBJ2-3, with TRBD2 matching 10 bases. The V gene end was trimmed by 3 bases and the J gene end by 1 base; junction bases not matched to a gene: 4. Germline V gene lookup returns CDR1 DFQATT and CDR2 SNEGSKA (reference sequence). CDR3 length: 15 residues. CDR3 sequence reads: CSASRLAGGTDTQYF. The CDR3, as DNA: TGCAGTGCTAGTCGTCTAGCGGGGGGCACAGATACGCAGTATTTT.

This chain links TRBV5-1 with TRBJ2-5; TRBD2 aligns across 13 bases. CDR3 size: 18 residues. The junction had 7 bases not matched to a gene; V was cut back by 0 bases and J by 2 bases. Germline CDR1 SGHRS, CDR2 YFSETQ. The CDR3 spells CASSLARTSGGPQETQYF. The CDR3 nucleotides are TGCGCCAGCAGCTTGGCCCGGACTAGCGGGGGCCCTCAAGAGACCCAGTACTTC.

This clonotype came up many times. The rearrangement joins TRBV2 to TRBJ2-1, with D unresolved. The CDR3 sequence is 12 residues long. Trimming shortened V by 6 bases and J by 7 bases, and 10 bases separated the two germline ends. The germline gives CDR1 SNHLY, CDR2 FYNNEI. CDR3 residues: CASRESKNEQFF. The CDR3, as DNA: TGTGCCAGCAGGGAATCCAAAAATGAGCAGTTCTTC. Full variable domain (rest looked up from reference TRBV2 and TRBJ2-1): EPEVTQTPSHQVTQMGQEVILRCVPISNHLYFYWYRQILGQKVEFLVSFYNNEISEKSEIFDDQFSVERPDGSNFTLKIRSTKLEDSAMYFCASRESKNEQFFGPGTRLTVL.

This clonotype has ten or more counts. The chain combines TRBV20-1 with TRBJ1-5, with D possibly matching TRBD1 (5 bases). V was trimmed by 2 bases and J by 5 bases, leaving 13 bases between them. CDR1 is DFQATT, CDR2 SNEGSKA, per germline (reference sequence). CDR3 length: 14 amino acids. In DNA, the CDR3 is TGCAGTGCTAGAAGACGACAGCAGGATCAGCCCCAGCATTTT. Translation gives CSARRRQQDQPQHF.

Worth noting for this clonotype: A much larger clone lies a single base off, so this may be a read error. The rearrangement links TRBV7-9 to TRBJ1-4; TRBD1 aligns across 9 bases. Germline V gene data show CDR1 as SEHNR and CDR2 as FQNEAQ (reference sequence). The trim removed 7 bases at V and 5 bases at J, leaving 5 bases unmatched. The CDR3 length is 14 residues. The CDR3 region has the DNA TGTGCCAGCACCCCGGGACAGGGAAATGAAAAACTGTTTTTT. This gives the protein CASTPGQGNEKLFF.

This chain uses TRBV28 with TRBJ2-5; tentatively, D is TRBD1 (6 bases). Germline CDR1 and CDR2: MDHEN and SYDVKM. The CDR3 loop spans 14 amino acids. Trimming took off 2 bases at V and 9 bases at J, with 16 bases between the two ends. As DNA, the CDR3 is TGTGCCAGCAGTTTAGTGGGGGCCTTTCTGTCCCAGTACTTC. It is translated as CASSLVGAFLSQYF. Complete variable domain (other parts from reference TRBV28 and TRBJ2-5): DVKVTQSSRYLVKRTGEKVFLECVQDMDHENMFWYRQDPGLGLRLIYFSYDVKMKEKGDIPEGYSVSREKKERFSLILESASTNQTSMYLCASSLVGAFLSQYFGPGTRLLVL.

This clonotype occurred many times. The chain joins TRBV7-2 to TRBJ2-5, with TRBD2 matching 9 bases. The germline CDR1 and CDR2 sequences are SGHTA and FQGNSA. V shed 2 bases and J 1 base; nucleotides not matched to a gene: 11. CDR3 length: 18 amino acids. CDR3 loop: CASSLTKRGAARQETQYF. The CDR3 region has the DNA TGTGCCAGCAGCTTAACCAAGCGGGGGGCAGCGCGCCAAGAGACCCAGTACTTC.

The rearrangement uses TRBV7-2 and TRBJ2-7, with 14 bases matching TRBD2. V was clipped by 5 bases and J by 7 bases; unmatched bases: 10. The length of the CDR3 is 16 residues. Per the germline V gene, CDR1 is SGHTA and CDR2 is FQGNSA. CDR3 residues: CASSRGLAGGLGEQYF. In DNA, the CDR3 is TGTGCCAGCAGCCGCGGACTAGCGGGGGGTCTAGGTGAGCAGTACTTC.